This T cell receptor beta chain comes out of a study of vaccination and CD4 T cells after COVID-19. Study at large: Mild disease affected several convalescent patients and severe disease one, all SARS-CoV-2 positive by nasal swab PCR. The cells in question were stimulated using overlapping spike peptides derived from SARS-CoV-2, HCoV-NL63, HCoV-OC43 and HCoV-229E.

The Oncomine TCR Beta short-read assay was applied to DNA of cultured CD4+ T cells. The template was genomic DNA from cultured CD4+ T cells. MiXCR, applied by TCRdb to the PCR reads, yields one record per CDR3 protein. The data contain about 20,000 distinct CDR3 sequences, under 25% of them seen just once; the ten biggest clones take up 7% to 8.5%. The CDR3 runs to 12 residues. The germline V gene encodes CDR1 LNHDA and CDR2 SQIVND (reference sequence). Trimming removed 7 bases from V and 2 bases from J, with 7 bases in between. Concerning this clonotype: Its antigen is as yet unknown.

Treatment noted: approximately 11-day PBMC culture with coronavirus spike peptide pools or control peptides (ViraFEST assay). Peptide pools at roughly 10 ug/ml and IL-2 at 8.5 to 10 IU/ml were added to cultures of 1.5 million to 2 million PBMCs per well. The receptor's source is a human donor with COVID-19. The V and J genes are TRBV19 and TRBJ2-3; possibly TRBD2 for D (6 bases). Material: cultured CD4+ T cells from blood. CDR3 residues: CASKGLTDTQYF. CDR3 nucleotides: TGTGCCAGTAAGGGACTCACAGATACGCAGTATTTT.